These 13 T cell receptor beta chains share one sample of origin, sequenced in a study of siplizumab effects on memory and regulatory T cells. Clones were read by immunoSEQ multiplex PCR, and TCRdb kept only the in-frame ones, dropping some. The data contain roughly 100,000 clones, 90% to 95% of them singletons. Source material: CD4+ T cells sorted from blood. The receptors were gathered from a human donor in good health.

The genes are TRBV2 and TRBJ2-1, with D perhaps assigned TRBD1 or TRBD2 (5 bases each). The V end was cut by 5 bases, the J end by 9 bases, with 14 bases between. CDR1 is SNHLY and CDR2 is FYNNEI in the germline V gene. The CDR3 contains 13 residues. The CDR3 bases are TGTGCCAGCAGTCGGGACCCCGCCGGTGAGCAGTTCTTC. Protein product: CASSRDPAGEQFF.

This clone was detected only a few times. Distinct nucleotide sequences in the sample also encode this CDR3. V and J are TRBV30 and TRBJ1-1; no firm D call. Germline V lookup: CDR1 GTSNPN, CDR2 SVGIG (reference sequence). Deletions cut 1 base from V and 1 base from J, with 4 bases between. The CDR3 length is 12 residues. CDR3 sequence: CAWSGGNTEAFF. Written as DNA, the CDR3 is TGTGCCTGGAGTGGTGGGAACACTGAAGCTTTCTTT.

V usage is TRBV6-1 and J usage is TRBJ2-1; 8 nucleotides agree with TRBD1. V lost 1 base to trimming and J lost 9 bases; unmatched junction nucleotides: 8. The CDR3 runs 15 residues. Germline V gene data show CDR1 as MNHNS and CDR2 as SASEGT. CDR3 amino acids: CASSEVRGQRGEQFF. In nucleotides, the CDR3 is TGTGCCAGCAGTGAAGTCAGGGGGCAGAGGGGTGAGCAGTTCTTC.

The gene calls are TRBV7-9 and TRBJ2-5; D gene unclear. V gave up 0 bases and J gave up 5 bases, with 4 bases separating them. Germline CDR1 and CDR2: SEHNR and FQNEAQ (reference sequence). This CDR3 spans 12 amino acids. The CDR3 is CASSLARETQYF. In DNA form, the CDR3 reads TGTGCCAGCAGCTTAGCGCGGGAGACCCAGTACTTC.

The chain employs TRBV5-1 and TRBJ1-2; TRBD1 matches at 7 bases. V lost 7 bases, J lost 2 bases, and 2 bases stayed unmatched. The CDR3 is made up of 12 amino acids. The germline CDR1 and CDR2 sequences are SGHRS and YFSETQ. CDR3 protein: CASGGQNYGYTF. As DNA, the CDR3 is TGCGCCAGCGGGGGACAGAACTATGGCTACACCTTC.

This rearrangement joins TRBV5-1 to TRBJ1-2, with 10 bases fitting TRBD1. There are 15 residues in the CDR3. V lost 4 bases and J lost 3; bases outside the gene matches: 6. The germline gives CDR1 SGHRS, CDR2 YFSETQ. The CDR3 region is CASSLGTGEDYGYTF. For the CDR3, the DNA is TGCGCCAGCAGCCTCGGGACAGGGGAGGACTATGGCTACACCTTC.

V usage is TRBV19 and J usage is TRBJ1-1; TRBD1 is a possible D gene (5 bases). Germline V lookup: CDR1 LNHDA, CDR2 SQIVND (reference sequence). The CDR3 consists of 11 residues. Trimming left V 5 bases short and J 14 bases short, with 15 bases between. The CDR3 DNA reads TGTGCCAGTAGTCTACGACAGACGGCCTTCTTT. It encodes CASSLRQTAFF.

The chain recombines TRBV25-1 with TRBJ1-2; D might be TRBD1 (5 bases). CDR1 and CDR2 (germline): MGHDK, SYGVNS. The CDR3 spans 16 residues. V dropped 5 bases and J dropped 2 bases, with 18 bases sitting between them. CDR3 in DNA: TGTGCCAGCAGTCCGGCGCAGGGCGCGCCGAACTATGGCTACACCTTC. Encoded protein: CASSPAQGAPNYGYTF.

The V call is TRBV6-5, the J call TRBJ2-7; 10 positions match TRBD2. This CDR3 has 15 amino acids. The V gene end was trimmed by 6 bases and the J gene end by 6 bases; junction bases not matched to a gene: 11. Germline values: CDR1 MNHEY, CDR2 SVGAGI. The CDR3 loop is CASRILSGRFSEQYF. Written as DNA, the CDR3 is TGTGCCAGCAGGATCCTTAGCGGGAGGTTCAGCGAGCAGTACTTC.

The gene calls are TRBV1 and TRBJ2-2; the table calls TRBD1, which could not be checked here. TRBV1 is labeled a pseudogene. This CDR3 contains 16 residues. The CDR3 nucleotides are TGCACCAGCAGCCAGGCCCCGGACGGGGACAGCGGGGAGCTGTTTTTT. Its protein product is CTSSQAPDGDSGELFF.

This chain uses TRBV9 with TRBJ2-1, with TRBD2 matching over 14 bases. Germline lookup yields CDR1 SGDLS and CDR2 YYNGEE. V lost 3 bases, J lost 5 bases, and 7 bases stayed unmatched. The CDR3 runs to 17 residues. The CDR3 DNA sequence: TGTGCCAGCAGCGAGGGAGGACTAGCGGGGGGTCACAATGAGCAGTTCTTC. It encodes CASSEGGLAGGHNEQFF. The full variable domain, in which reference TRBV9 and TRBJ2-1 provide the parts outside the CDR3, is DSGVTQTPKHLITATGQRVTLRCSPRSGDLSVYWYQQSLDQGLQFLIQYYNGEERAKGNILERFSAQQFPDLHSELNLSSLELGDSALYFCASSEGGLAGGHNEQFFGPGTRLTVL.

The CDR3 here is CASSTMGGTHEQFF. The CDR3 DNA reads TGTGCCAGCAGCACAATGGGCGGGACCCATGAGCAGTTCTTC. The V call is TRBV6-4, the J call TRBJ2-1, with D perhaps TRBD2 (6 bases). The CDR3 totals 14 residues. V was shortened by 6 bases and J by 8 bases, with 17 bases between the two germline ends. The V gene's germline CDR1 is MRHNA and CDR2 SNTAGT.

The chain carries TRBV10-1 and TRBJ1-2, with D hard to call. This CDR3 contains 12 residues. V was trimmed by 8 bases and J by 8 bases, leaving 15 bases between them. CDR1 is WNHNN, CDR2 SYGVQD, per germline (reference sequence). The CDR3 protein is CASPPVEEGYTF. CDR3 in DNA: TGCGCCAGCCCCCCAGTAGAGGAGGGCTACACCTTC.